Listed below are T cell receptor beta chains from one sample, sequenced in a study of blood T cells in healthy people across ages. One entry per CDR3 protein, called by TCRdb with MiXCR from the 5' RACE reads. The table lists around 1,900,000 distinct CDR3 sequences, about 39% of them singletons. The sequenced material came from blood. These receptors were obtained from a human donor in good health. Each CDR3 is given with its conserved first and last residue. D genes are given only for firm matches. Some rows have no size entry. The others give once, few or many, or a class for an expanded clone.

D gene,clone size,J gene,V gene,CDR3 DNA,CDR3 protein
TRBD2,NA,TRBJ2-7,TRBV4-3,TGCGCCAGCAGCCAAGTCAATCAGGGAGGGGTGGCCTACGAGCAGTACTTC,CASSQVNQGGVAYEQYF
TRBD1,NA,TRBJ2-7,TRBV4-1,TGCGCCAGCAGCGGGCGTGGGACAGGGGGCTACGAGCAGTACTTC,CASSGRGTGGYEQYF
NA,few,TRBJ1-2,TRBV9,TGTGCCAGCAGCGTGCCCAGGCGGGGCTACACCTTC,CASSVPRRGYTF
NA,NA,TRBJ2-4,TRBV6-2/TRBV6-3,TGTGCCAGCAGTCAAGACACACCAAACATTCAGTACTTC,CASSQDTPNIQYF
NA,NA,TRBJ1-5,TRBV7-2,TGTGCCAGCACAAGACGAGGTCTGGGCCAGCCCCAGCATTTT,CASTRRGLGQPQHF
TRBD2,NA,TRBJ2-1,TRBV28,TGTGCCAGCAGCCCAGGGGTGGGGCTAGCGGGGGGGGCCAGCTCCTACAATGAGCAGTTCTTC,CASSPGVGLAGGASSYNEQFF
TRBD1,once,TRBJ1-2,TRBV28,TGTGCCAGCAGTTGGACAGGGTATGAGGGCTACACCTTC,CASSWTGYEGYTF
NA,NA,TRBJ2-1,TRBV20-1,TGCAGTGCTAGCGGGGGTCAATCTGTGGATGAGCAGTTCTTC,CSASGGQSVDEQFF
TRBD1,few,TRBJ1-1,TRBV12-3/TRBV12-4,TGTGCCAGCAGTAAACTTTCGGCCGGGACAGGGGCCACTGAAGCTTTCTTT,CASSKLSAGTGATEAFF
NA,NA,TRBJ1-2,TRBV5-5,TGTGCCAGCAGATTTGCAGGGGACGGAAGGGGTGGCTACACCTTC,CASRFAGDGRGGYTF
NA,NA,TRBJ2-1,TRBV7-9,TGTGCCAGCAGCTCATCGGGACTCGTCAATGAGCAGTTCTTC,CASSSSGLVNEQFF
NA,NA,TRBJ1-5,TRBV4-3,TGCGCCAGCAGCCAAGAAGGGGTCAATCAGCCCCAGCATTTT,CASSQEGVNQPQHF
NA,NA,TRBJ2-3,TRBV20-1,TGCAGTGCTTACTGGGGGCTGAGAGATACGCAGTATTTT,CSAYWGLRDTQYF
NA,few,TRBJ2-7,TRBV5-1,TGCGCCAGCAGAATCGGAACGGGGGAAAGCTACGAGCAGTACTTC,CASRIGTGESYEQYF
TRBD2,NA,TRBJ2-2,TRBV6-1,TGTGCCAGCAGTGTGAGGCGGGGGGGTCCCGGGGAGCTGTTTTTT,CASSVRRGGPGELFF
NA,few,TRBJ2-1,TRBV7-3,TGTGCCAGCAGCCCGGTGGCTACCTCCTACAATGAGCAGTTCTTC,CASSPVATSYNEQFF
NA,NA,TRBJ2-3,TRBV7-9,TGTGCCAGCAGCTTCAGGGCAGGGCTAGCTACAGATACGCAGTATTTT,CASSFRAGLATDTQYF
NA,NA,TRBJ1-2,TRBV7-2,TGTGCCAGCAGCTCCACTTCACGGGCCCTTCTCTATGGCTACACCTTC,CASSSTSRALLYGYTF